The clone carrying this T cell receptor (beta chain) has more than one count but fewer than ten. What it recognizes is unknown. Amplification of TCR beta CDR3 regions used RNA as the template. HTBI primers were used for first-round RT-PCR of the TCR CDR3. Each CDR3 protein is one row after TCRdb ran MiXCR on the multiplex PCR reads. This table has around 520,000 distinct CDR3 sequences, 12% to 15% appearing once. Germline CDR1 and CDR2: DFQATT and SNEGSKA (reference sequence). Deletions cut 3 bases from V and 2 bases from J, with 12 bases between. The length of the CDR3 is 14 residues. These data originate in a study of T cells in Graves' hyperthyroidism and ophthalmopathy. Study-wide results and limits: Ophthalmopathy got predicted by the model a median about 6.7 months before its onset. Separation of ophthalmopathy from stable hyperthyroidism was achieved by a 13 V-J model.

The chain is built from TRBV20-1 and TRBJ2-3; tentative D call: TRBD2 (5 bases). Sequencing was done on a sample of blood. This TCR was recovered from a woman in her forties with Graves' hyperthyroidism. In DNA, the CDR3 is TGCAGTGCTAGGGGTGGGGAGATCACAGATACGCAGTATTTT. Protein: CSARGGEITDTQYF.